This T cell receptor (beta chain) came from a study of identifying expanded T cells in peripheral blood. Study findings and constraints: Differentially abundant clones: roughly 1.2 between replicates, 16.4 at roughly 2 weeks, less than 20 at four.

During the collection period, no donor immune events like infections were recorded. The germline V gene has CDR1 GTSNPN and CDR2 SVGIG (reference sequence). This CDR3 is built from 14 residues. Trimming cost V 3 bases and J 3 bases, with 11 bases left between them. Here immunoSEQ multiplex PCR was the method, and the copy in TCRdb shows in-frame clones only, minus some. The sample yields over 90,000 clones, around 88% seen once. A remark on this clone: Its antigen remains unknown.

This clonotype originated in a person aged 18 to 75 in good health. The sequenced material came from blood. The chain uses TRBV30 and TRBJ2-2, with a tentative D call TRBD1 (5 bases). This chain's CDR3 is CAWSAGWDTGELFF. CDR3 coding DNA: TGTGCCTGGAGCGCAGGGTGGGACACCGGGGAGCTGTTTTTT.